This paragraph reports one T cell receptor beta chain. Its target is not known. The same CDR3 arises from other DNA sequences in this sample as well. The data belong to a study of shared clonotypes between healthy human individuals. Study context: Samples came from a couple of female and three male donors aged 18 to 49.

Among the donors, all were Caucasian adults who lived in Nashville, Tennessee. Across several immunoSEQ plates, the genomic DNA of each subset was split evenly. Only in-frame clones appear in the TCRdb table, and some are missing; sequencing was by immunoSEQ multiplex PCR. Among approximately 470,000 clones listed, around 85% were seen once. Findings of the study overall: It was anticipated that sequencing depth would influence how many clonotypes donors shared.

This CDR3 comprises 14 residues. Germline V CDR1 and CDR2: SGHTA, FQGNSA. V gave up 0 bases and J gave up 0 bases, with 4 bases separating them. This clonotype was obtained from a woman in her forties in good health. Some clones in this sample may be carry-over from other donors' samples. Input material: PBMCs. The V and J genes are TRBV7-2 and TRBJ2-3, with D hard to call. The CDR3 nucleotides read TGTGCCAGCAGCTTAGCCTGGAGCACAGATACGCAGTATTTT. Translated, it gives CASSLAWSTDTQYF.